The present T cell receptor (beta chain) was sequenced within a study of Tregs in tolerant kidney transplant recipients. General study points: Donor-specific Treg expansion exceeded global Treg expansion in tolerant patients, suggesting antigen drive. This study did not directly address biological reproducibility. The most relevant donor-specific Treg TCRbeta repertoire apparently came from expansion with activated donor B cells.

The repertoire was sequenced with immunoSEQ multiplex PCR; TCRdb's copy has only in-frame clones and lacks some. The sample includes about 3,700 clones, approximately 85% of them seen just once. CDR3 length equals 15 residues. V dropped 4 bases and J dropped 3; count of bases not matched to a gene: 9. The germline V gene encodes CDR1 SGHRS and CDR2 YFSETQ. Turning to this clone: Its matching antigen is unknown.

Unstimulated regulatory T cells (CD4+CD25+CD127-), CD4+CD25- non-regulatory cells, CD4 and CD8 cells were FACS-sorted from thawed PBMCs. The rearrangement links TRBV5-1 to TRBJ2-5; 7 positions agree with TRBD1. Source: Tregs from blood, taken before the transplant. The sequence derives from a human donor who received a combined kidney and bone marrow transplant. CDR3 in DNA: TGCGCCAGCAGCCCCTCCGGGACAGTCAAAGAGACCCAGTACTTC. Translated: CASSPSGTVKETQYF.